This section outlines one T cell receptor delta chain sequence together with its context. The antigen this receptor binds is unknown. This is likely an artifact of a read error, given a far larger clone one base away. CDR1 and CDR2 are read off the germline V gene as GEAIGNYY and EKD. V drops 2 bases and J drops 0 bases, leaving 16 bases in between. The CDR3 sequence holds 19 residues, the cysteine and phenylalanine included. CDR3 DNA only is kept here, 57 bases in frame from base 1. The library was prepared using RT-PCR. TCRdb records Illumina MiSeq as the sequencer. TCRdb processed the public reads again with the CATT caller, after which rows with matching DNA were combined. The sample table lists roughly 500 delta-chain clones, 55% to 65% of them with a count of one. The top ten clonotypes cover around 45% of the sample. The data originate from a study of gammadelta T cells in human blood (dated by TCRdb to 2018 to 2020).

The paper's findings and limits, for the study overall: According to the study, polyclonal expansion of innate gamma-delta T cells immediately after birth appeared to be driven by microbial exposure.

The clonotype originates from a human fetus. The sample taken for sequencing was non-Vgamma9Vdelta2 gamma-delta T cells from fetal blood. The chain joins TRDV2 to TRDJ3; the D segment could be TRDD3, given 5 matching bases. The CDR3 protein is CACDKEEDTGSWDTRQMFF. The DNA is TGTGCCTGTGACAAAGAGGAAGATACCGGCTCCTGGGACACCCGACAGATGTTTTTC.